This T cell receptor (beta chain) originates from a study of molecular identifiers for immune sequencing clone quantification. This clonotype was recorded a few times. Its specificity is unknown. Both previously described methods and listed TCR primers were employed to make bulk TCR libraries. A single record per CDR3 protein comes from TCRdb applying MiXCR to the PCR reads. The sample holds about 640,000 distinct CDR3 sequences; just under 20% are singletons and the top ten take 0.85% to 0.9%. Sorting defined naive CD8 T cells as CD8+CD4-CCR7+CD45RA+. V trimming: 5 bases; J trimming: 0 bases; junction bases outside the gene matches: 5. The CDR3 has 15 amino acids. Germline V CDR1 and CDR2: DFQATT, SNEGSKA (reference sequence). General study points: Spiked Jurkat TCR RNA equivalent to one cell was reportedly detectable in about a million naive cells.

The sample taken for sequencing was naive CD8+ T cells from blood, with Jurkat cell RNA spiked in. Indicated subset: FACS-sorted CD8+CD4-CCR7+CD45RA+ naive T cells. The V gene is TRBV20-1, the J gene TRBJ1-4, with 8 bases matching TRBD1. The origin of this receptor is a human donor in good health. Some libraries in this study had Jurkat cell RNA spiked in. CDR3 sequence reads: CSAYRGTATNEKLFF. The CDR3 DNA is TGCAGTGCTTACAGGGGGACTGCAACTAATGAAAAACTGTTTTTT.